These T cell receptor beta chains were read from a single sample in a study of cytomegalovirus exposure and HLA in healthy donors. Profiling relied on immunoSEQ multiplex PCR, and the TCRdb table lists in-frame clones only, not all of them. The sample includes about 200,000 clones, around 73% seen only once; the top ten take approximately 3.9%. Sample: PBMCs. The receptors originated from a male donor in good health and CMV-seronegative. CDR3s include the opening cysteine and the closing phenylalanine or tryptophan. Each record gives: clone size, J gene, V gene, D gene, CDR3 DNA, CDR3 protein. A D gene is named only where the DNA matches it firmly. For some rows the clone size is stated as once, few or many, or as a class when expanded; others skip it.

few | TRBJ2-4 | TRBV12-5 | TRBD1 | TGTGCTAGTGCCGTAGGGGGCCAGAGAAACATTCAGTACTTC | CASAVGGQRNIQYF
. | TRBJ2-5 | TRBV7-3 | TRBD1 | TGTGCCAGCAGCTTAACGGGGGACAGGGTACGATCGGAGACCCAGTACTTC | CASSLTGDRVRSETQYF
. | TRBJ2-4 | TRBV19 | . | TGTGCCAGTAGTATAGGTCAGGTCGGCATTCAGTACTTC | CASSIGQVGIQYF
. | TRBJ1-1 | TRBV29-1 | . | TGCAGCGTTGATCCCGGTCCGGTGACTGAAGCTTTCTTT | CSVDPGPVTEAFF
. | TRBJ1-1 | TRBV18 | . | TGTGCCAGCTCACTGGGGAGGGTCACTGAAGCTTTCTTT | CASSLGRVTEAFF
few | TRBJ1-3 | TRBV5-6 | TRBD1 | TGTGCCAGCAGCTTCCCACAGGGGCAGGGTGGAAACACCATATATTTT | CASSFPQGQGGNTIYF
. | TRBJ1-3 | TRBV6-6 | . | TGTGCCAGCAGTTATAAAGTTAGGGGCTCTGGAAACACCATATATTTT | CASSYKVRGSGNTIYF
. | TRBJ1-5 | TRBV4-1 | TRBD1 | TGCGCCAGCAGCCCGGAGGACAGGGCGCTTCAGCCCCAGCATTTT | CASSPEDRALQPQHF
. | TRBJ1-5 | TRBV5-1 | TRBD1 | TGCGCCAGCAGCTTGGGGACAGGGGAGAGCGATCAGCCCCAGCATTTT | CASSLGTGESDQPQHF
. | TRBJ2-1 | TRBV7-3 | TRBD2 | TGTGCCAGCAGCTGGCTAGCGGGAGAGGGCAATGAGCAGTTCTTC | CASSWLAGEGNEQFF
. | TRBJ2-1 | TRBV2 | TRBD1 | TGTGCCAGCAGCGCCGGACAGGGAAAGGGGAATGAGCAGTTCTTC | CASSAGQGKGNEQFF
. | TRBJ1-1 | TRBV28 | . | TGTGCCAGCTTCCAGGCGAACACTGAAGCTTTCTTT | CASFQANTEAFF
few | TRBJ1-1 | TRBV6-5 | TRBD1 | TGTGCCAGCAGTTACTTGACAGGGGAGTCGGCTTTCTTT | CASSYLTGESAFF
. | TRBJ2-7 | TRBV11-2 | TRBD2 | TGTGCCAGCAGAAGACTAGCCGGCCCCTACGAGCAGTACTTC | CASRRLAGPYEQYF
. | TRBJ2-1 | TRBV27 | TRBD1 | TGTGCCAGCAGTGTCGGGACAGGGATGTACAATGAGCAGTTCTTC | CASSVGTGMYNEQFF
. | TRBJ2-5 | TRBV7-9 | TRBD1 | TGTGCCAGCAGCTTAGTTGGTTTGGGGACAGAAAGAATCGGGCAGTACTTC | CASSLVGLGTERIGQYF
once | TRBJ1-3 | TRBV5-1 | . | TGCGCCAGCAGCTTGCGGCAGGGCTATTATGGAAACACCATATATTTT | CASSLRQGYYGNTIYF
. | TRBJ2-1 | TRBV5-1 | TRBD2 | TGCGCCAGCAGCTCAACCGGGACTAGCGGGGCCGAGGGTGAGCAGTTCTTC | CASSSTGTSGAEGEQFF
. | TRBJ1-1 | TRBV2 | TRBD1 | TGTGCCAGCGGGGGGACAGGGGAGGGCACTGAAGCTTTCTTT | CASGGTGEGTEAFF
. | TRBJ2-7 | TRBV5-8 | . | TGTGCCAGCAGCTTGAGGCAGGGGTCCTACGAGCAGTACTTC | CASSLRQGSYEQYF
. | TRBJ1-2 | TRBV5-6 | . | TGTGCCAGCAGCTTGAAAGGGGTCGACTATGGCTACACCTTC | CASSLKGVDYGYTF
. | TRBJ1-4 | TRBV9 | . | TGTGCCAGCAGCGTAGGCGGAGGGGGGGGGAATGAAAAACTGTTTTTT | CASSVGGGGGNEKLFF
. | TRBJ2-1 | TRBV11-2 | TRBD2 | TGTGCCAGCAGCCCCCGACTAGCGGGAGGTAGTTACAATGAGCAGTTCTTC | CASSPRLAGGSYNEQFF
. | TRBJ2-2 | TRBV25-1 | . | TGTGCCAGCAGTGAATCCGGACAGAACACCGGGGAGCTGTTTTTT | CASSESGQNTGELFF
. | TRBJ2-1 | TRBV19 | . | TGTGCCAGTAGTCCCGGTGGGGGGTACTCCTACAATGAGCAGTTCTTC | CASSPGGGYSYNEQFF
. | TRBJ1-5 | TRBV6-6 | TRBD1 | TGTGCCAGCAGTGACTTACAGGGGGCTCACAATCAGCCCCAGCATTTT | CASSDLQGAHNQPQHF